Below are 4 T cell receptor beta chains sequenced from a single sample in a study of T cells in Graves' hyperthyroidism and ophthalmopathy. The CDR3 regions of TCR beta were amplified from RNA transcripts. The HTBI set primed first-round TCR CDR3 RT-PCR. TCRdb processed the multiplex PCR reads anew with MiXCR; each CDR3 protein has one entry. The sample records some 270,000 distinct CDR3 sequences, about 13% being singletons. Sequenced: blood. These receptors were taken from a woman aged 40 to 50 with Graves' hyperthyroidism.

This clonotype was observed many times. V and J are TRBV2 and TRBJ2-1, with 8 nucleotides matching TRBD2. The CDR3 covers 15 residues. From germline, CDR1 is SNHLY and CDR2 FYNNEI. After removal of 6 bases from V and 2 bases from J, the junction contained 6 bases not matched to a gene. The CDR3 reads CASSKLAVTYNEQFF. DNA of the CDR3: TGTGCCAGCAGCAAACTAGCGGTCACCTACAATGAGCAGTTCTTC.

Ten or more counts support this clonotype. The chain couples TRBV12-3 or TRBV12-4 to TRBJ2-7, with 11 bases matching TRBD2. This CDR3 has 15 residues. V shed 6 bases, J shed 2 bases, and the junction held 6 bases outside the gene matches. CDR3 in DNA: TGTGCCAGCAGCCGTCGACTAGCGGGAACCTACGAGCAGTACTTC. It specifies CASSRRLAGTYEQYF.

Many counts were recorded for this clonotype. V is TRBV6-2 or TRBV6-3 and J is TRBJ2-7; 11 nucleotides align to TRBD1. Germline CDR1 reads MNHEY; CDR2 reads SVGEGT. The junction had 8 bases not matched to a gene; V was cut back by 7 bases and J by 3 bases. The CDR3 spans 15 residues. CDR3 loop: CASTDRTGGYYEQYF. In nucleotides, the CDR3 is TGTGCCAGCACCGACCGGACAGGGGGCTACTACGAGCAGTACTTC.

This clonotype was detected ten times or more. The V gene is TRBV27, the J gene TRBJ2-3, with 7 bases that match TRBD2. Losses at the gene ends were 3 bases for V and 0 bases for J; bases not matched to a gene: 12. This CDR3 has 18 amino acids. CDR1 MNHEY and CDR2 SMNVEV come from the germline V gene (reference sequence). As DNA, the CDR3 is TGTGCCAGCAGTTTTGGGGCTAGCGGAGCCCCTAGCACAGATACGCAGTATTTT. Amino acids: CASSFGASGAPSTDTQYF.